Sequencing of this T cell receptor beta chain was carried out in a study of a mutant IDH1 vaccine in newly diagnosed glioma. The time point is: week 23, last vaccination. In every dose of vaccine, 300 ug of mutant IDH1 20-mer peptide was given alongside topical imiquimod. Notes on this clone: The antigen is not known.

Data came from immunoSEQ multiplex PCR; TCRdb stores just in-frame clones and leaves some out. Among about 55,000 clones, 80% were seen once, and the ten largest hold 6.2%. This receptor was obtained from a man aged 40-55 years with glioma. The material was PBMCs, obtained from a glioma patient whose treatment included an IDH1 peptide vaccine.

CDR3 protein: CATKPGQGARETQYF. The CDR3 DNA follows: TGTGCCACCAAACCGGGACAGGGGGCTCGGGAGACCCAGTACTTC. This sequence joins TRBV2 and TRBJ2-5; 12 bases are shared with TRBD1. The V gene end was trimmed by 10 bases and the J gene end by 5 bases; junction bases not matched to a gene: 11. The CDR3 contains 15 residues. Germline CDR1 is SNHLY and CDR2 is FYNNEI.